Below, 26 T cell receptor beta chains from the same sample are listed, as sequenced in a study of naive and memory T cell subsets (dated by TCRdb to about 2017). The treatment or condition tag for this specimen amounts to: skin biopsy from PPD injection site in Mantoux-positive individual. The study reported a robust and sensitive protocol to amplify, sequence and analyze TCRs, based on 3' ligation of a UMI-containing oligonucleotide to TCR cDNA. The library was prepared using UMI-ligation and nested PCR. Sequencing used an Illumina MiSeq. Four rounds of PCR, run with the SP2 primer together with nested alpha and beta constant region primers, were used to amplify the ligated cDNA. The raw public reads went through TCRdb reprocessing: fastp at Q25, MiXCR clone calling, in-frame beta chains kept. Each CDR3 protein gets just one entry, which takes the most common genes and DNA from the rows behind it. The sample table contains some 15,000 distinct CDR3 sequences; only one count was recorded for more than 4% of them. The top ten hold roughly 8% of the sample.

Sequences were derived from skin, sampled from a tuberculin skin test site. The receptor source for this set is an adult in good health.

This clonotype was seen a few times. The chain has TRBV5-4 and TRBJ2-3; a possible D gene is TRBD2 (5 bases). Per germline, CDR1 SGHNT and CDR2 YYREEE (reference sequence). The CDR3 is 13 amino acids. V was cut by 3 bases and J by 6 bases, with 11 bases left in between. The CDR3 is CASSYDSVDTQYF. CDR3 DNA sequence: TGTGCCAGCAGCTATGATAGCGTCGATACGCAGTATTTT.

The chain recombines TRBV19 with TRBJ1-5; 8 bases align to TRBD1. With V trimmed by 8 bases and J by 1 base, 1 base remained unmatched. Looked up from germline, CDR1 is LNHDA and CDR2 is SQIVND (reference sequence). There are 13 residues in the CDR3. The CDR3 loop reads CASGQGSNQPQHF. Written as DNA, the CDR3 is TGTGCCAGTGGACAGGGAAGCAATCAGCCCCAGCATTTT.

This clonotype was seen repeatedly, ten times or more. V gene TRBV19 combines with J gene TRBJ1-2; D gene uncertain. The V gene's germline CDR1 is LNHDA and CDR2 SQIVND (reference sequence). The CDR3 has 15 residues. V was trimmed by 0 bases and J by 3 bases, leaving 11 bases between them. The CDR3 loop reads CASSIDGIRDYGYTF. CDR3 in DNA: TGTGCCAGTAGTATAGACGGAATACGGGACTATGGCTACACCTTC.

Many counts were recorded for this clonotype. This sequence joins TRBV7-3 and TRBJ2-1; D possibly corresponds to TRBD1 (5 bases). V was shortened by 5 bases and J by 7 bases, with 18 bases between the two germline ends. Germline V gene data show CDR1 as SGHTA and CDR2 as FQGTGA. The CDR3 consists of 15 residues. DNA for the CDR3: TGTGCCAGCAGCCCTGCACGGGCCCAGGGAAATGAGCAGTTCTTC. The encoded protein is CASSPARAQGNEQFF. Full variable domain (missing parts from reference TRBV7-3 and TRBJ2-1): GAGVSQTPSNKVTEKGKYVELRCDPISGHTALYWYRQSLGQGPEFLIYFQGTGAADDSGLPNDRFFAVRPEGSVSTLKIQRTERGDSAVYLCASSPARAQGNEQFFGPGTRLTVL.

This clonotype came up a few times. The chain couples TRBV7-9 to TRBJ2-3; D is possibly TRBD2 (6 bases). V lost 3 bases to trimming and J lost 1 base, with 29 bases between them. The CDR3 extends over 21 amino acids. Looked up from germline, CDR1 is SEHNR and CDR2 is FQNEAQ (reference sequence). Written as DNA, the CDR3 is TGTGCCAGCAGCTTGAAGGAGATCGTTCGGGTCGGGGGAGCCTGCACAGATACGCAGTATTTT. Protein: CASSLKEIVRVGGACTDTQYF.

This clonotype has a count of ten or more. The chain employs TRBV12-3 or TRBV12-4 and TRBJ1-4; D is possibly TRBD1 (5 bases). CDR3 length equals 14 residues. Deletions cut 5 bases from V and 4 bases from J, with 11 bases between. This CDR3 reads CASSLGTLNEKLFF. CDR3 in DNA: TGTGCCAGCAGTCTGGGGACCCTTAATGAAAAACTGTTTTTT.

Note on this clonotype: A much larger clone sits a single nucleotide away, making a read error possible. CDR3 in DNA: TGCAGTGCTAGGAGGGGGGGGAGAAGAGAGGGCGACACCTTC. Protein product: CSARRGGRREGDTF. The J gene is TRBJ1-2, the V gene TRBV20-1; TRBD1 is a possible D gene (6 bases). The CDR3 runs to 14 residues. Germline CDR1 DFQATT, CDR2 SNEGSKA (reference sequence). Between the trimmed V and J ends, which lost 3 bases and 12 bases, there was a span of 23 bases.

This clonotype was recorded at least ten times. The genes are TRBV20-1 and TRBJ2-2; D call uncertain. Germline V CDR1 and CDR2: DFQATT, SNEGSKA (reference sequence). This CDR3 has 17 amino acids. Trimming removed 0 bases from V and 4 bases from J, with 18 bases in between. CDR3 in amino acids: CSARDRLKGETTGELFF. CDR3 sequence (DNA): TGCAGTGCTAGAGATAGACTGAAAGGAGAAACCACCGGGGAGCTGTTTTTT.

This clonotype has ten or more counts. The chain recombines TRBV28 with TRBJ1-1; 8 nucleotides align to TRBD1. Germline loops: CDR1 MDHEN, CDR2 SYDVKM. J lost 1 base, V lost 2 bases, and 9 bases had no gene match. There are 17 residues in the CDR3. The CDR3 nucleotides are TGTGCCAGCAGTTTACAAGGACAGGGAAGGGAGAACACTGAAGCTTTCTTT. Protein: CASSLQGQGRENTEAFF.

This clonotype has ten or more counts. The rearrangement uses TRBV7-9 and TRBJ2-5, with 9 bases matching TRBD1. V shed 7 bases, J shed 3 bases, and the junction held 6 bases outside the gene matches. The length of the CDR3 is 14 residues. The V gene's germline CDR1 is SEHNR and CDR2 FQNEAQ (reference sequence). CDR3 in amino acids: CASTRTGGEETQYF. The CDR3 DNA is TGTGCCAGCACCCGAACAGGGGGCGAAGAGACCCAGTACTTC.

For the CDR3, the DNA is TGTGCCAGCAGCAAAATGGTAGCGGGGGGTTCCTACGAGCAGTACTTC. Protein product: CASSKMVAGGSYEQYF. The rearrangement links TRBV7-9 to TRBJ2-7; 10 positions match TRBD2. Germline V gene lookup returns CDR1 SEHNR and CDR2 FQNEAQ (reference sequence). The CDR3 is 16 amino acids. The V and J ends lost 5 bases and 1 base, in that order; junction bases with no gene match: 8.

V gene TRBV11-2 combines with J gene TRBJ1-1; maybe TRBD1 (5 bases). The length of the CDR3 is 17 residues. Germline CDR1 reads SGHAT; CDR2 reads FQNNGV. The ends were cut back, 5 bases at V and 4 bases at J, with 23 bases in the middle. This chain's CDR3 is CASSPGGAVFGSTEAFF. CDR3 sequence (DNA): TGTGCCAGCAGCCCAGGCGGGGCCGTTTTTGGGAGCACTGAAGCTTTCTTT.

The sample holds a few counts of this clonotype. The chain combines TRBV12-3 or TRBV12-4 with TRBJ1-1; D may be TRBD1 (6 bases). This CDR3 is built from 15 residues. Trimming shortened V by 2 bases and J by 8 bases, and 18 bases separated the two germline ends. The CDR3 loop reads CASSLITRGGYEAFF. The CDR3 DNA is TGTGCCAGCAGTTTAATAACCAGGGGTGGATACGAAGCTTTCTTT.

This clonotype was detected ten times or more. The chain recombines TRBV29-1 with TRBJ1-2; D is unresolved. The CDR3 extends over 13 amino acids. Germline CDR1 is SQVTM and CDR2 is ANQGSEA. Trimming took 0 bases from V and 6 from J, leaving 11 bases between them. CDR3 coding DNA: TGCAGCGTTGAAGAACAAGGAGGGCATGGCTACACCTTC. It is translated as CSVEEQGGHGYTF.

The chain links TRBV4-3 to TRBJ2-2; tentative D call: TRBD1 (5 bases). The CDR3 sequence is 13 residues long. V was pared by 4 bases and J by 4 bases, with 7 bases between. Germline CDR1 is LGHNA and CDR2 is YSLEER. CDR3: CASSPQGTGELFF. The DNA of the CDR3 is TGCGCCAGCAGCCCCCAGGGCACCGGGGAGCTGTTTTTT.

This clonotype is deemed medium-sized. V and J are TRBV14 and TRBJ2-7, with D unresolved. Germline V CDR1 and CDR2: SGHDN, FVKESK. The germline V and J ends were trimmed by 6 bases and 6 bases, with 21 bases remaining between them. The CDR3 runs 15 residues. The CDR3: CASRGSGEFNSEQYF. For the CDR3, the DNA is TGTGCCAGCAGGGGTTCAGGAGAATTCAATAGCGAGCAGTACTTC.

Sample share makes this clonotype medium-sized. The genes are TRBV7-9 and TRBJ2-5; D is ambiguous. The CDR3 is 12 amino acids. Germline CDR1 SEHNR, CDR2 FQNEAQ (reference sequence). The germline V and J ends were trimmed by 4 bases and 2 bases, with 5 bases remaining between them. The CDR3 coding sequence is TGTGCCAGCAGCTCCTATCAAGAGACCCAGTACTTC. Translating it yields CASSSYQETQYF. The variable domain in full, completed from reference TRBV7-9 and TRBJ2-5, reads DTGVSQNPRHKITKRGQNVTFRCDPISEHNRLYWYRQTLGQGPEFLTYFQNEAQLEKSRLLSDRFSAERPKGSFSTLEIQRTEQGDSAMYLCASSSYQETQYFGPGTRLLVL.

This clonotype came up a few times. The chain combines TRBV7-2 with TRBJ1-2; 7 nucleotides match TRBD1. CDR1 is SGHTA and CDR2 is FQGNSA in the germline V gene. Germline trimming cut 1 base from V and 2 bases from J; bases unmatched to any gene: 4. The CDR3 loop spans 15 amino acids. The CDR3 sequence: CASSLGQGPNYGYTF. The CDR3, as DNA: TGTGCCAGCAGCTTAGGACAGGGCCCAAACTATGGCTACACCTTC.

In DNA, the CDR3 is TGTGCCAGTAGTATCCCTAGCGGGGCACATTACAATGAGCAGTTCTTC. Protein: CASSIPSGAHYNEQFF. This chain uses TRBV19 with TRBJ2-1; 9 bases are shared with TRBD2. Germline CDR1 LNHDA, CDR2 SQIVND (reference sequence). After removal of 3 bases from V and 4 bases from J, the junction contained 7 bases not matched to a gene. The CDR3 is 16 amino acids.

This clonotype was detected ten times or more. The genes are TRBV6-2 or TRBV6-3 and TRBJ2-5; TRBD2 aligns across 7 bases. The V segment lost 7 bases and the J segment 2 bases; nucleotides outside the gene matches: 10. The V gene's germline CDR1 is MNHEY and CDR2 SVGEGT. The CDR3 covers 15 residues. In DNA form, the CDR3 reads TGTGCCAGCACCCCGGGGCGGGGGTTTCAAGAGACCCAGTACTTC. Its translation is CASTPGRGFQETQYF.

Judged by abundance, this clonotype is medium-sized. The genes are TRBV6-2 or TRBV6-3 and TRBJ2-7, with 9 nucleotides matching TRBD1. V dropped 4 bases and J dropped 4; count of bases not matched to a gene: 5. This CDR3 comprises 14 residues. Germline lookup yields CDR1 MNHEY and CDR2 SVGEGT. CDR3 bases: TGTGCCAGCAGTTTCCGGACAGGGGCTTACGAGCAGTACTTC. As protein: CASSFRTGAYEQYF.

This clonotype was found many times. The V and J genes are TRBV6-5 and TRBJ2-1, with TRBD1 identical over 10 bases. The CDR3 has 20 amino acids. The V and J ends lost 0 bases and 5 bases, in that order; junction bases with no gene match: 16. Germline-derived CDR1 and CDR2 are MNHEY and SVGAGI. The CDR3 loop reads CASSYSSDGRGQGKNNEQFF. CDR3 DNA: TGTGCCAGCAGTTACTCATCGGATGGGAGGGGACAGGGGAAGAACAATGAGCAGTTCTTC.

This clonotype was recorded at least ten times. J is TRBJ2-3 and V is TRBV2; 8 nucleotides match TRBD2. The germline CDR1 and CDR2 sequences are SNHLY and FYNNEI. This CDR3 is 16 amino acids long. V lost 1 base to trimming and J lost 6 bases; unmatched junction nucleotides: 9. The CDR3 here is CASSEERELPPDTQYF. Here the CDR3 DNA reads TGTGCCAGCAGTGAAGAGCGGGAGCTCCCCCCCGATACGCAGTATTTT.

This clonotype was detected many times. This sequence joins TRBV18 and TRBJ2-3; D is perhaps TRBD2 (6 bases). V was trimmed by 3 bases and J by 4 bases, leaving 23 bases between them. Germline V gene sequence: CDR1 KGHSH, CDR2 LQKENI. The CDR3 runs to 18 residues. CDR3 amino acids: CASSPVVGGFDESDTQYF. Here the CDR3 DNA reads TGTGCCAGCTCACCCGTTGTAGGAGGGTTCGATGAGTCAGATACGCAGTATTTT.

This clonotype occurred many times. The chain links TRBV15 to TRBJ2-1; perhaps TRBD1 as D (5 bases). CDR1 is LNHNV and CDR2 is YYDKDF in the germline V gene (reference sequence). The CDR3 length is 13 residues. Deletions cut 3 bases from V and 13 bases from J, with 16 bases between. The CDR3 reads CATSSYDSPQQFF. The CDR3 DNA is TGTGCCACCAGCAGTTACGACAGTCCTCAACAGTTCTTC.

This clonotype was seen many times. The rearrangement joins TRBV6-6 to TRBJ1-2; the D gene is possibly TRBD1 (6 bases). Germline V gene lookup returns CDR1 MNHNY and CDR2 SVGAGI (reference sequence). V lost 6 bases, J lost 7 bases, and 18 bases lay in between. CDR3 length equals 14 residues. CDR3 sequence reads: CASRVGQNAGGYTF. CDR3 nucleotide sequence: TGTGCCAGCAGGGTAGGACAGAACGCGGGTGGCTACACCTTC.